These 18 T cell receptor beta chains were all obtained from the same sample, sequenced in a study of human versus mouse CDR3 diversity and MHC coevolution. Profiled with immunoSEQ multiplex PCR; TCRdb holds only in-frame clones, not every one. The sample has roughly 80,000 clones, around 92% seen once; the top ten hold less than 0.19%. The sample taken for sequencing was naive CD4+ T cells from blood. Stated subset: CD45RO-negative CD62L-positive naive CD4 T cells. Every receptor here comes from a person aged 30-70 years in good health.

This clone appeared once. The chain recombines TRBV11-2 with TRBJ2-1; D gene uncertain. The V end lost 1 base, the J end lost 8 bases, and 6 bases lay between the germline ends. CDR1 SGHAT and CDR2 FQNNGV come from the germline V gene. The CDR3 covers 12 residues. Written as DNA, the CDR3 is TGTGCCAGCAGCTTAGGGCTAGATGAGCAGTTCTTC. It yields the protein CASSLGLDEQFF.

This chain uses TRBV19 with TRBJ2-7, with 9 bases matching TRBD2. CDR1 LNHDA and CDR2 SQIVND come from the germline V gene (reference sequence). CDR3 length: 15 residues. J lost 5 bases, V lost 1 base, and 6 bases had no gene match. The CDR3: CASSIGFGLANEQYF. The CDR3, as DNA: TGTGCCAGTAGTATAGGATTTGGACTAGCGAACGAGCAGTACTTC.

The rearrangement links TRBV13 to TRBJ2-3; D is perhaps TRBD2 (7 bases). CDR3 length: 15 amino acids. Germline loops: CDR1 PRHDT, CDR2 FYEKMQ (reference sequence). V was shortened by 2 bases and J by 3 bases, with 12 bases between the two germline ends. The CDR3 DNA reads as TGTGCCAGCAGCTTACGGGGAGGGGGGACAGATACGCAGTATTTT. Protein sequence: CASSLRGGGTDTQYF.

This clone was detected only a few times. The chain couples TRBV5-4 to TRBJ1-4; no definite D call. This CDR3 has 14 amino acids. Germline loops: CDR1 SGHNT, CDR2 YYREEE (reference sequence). The V and J ends lost 1 base and 0 bases respectively, with 4 bases between them. The CDR3 loop reads CASSLTATNEKLFF. CDR3 coding DNA: TGTGCCAGCAGCTTGACAGCAACTAATGAAAAACTGTTTTTT. The entire variable domain, with the rest obtained from reference TRBV5-4 and TRBJ1-4, is as follows: ETGVTQSPTHLIKTRGQQVTLRCSSQSGHNTVSWYQQALGQGPQFIFQYYREEENGRGNFPPRFSGLQFPNYSSELNVNALELDDSALYLCASSLTATNEKLFFGSGTQLSVL.

V is TRBV11-2 and J is TRBJ1-2; 8 nucleotides match TRBD1. Germline values: CDR1 SGHAT, CDR2 FQNNGV. J lost 8 bases, V lost 3 bases, and 5 bases had no gene match. This CDR3 contains 13 residues. CDR3 sequence (DNA): TGTGCCAGCAGCTTGGGACAGGATAAGGGCTACACCTTC. It encodes CASSLGQDKGYTF.

The rearrangement uses TRBV5-8 and TRBJ1-2; D is possibly TRBD1 (6 bases). V lost 1 base and J lost 6, with 28 bases in between. The germline gives CDR1 SGHTS, CDR2 YDEGEE. The CDR3 covers 19 residues. The CDR3 nucleotides read TGTGCCAGCAGCTTGCTTGGCCCTAGGCAGGGGCGAACTCGAGATGGCTACACCTTC. It translates to CASSLLGPRQGRTRDGYTF.

This clone occurred a few times. The V and J genes are TRBV12-5 and TRBJ2-1, with TRBD1 matching over 9 bases. The germline V gene has CDR1 LGHNT and CDR2 FRNRAP. The junction had 3 bases not matched to a gene; V was cut back by 5 bases and J by 4 bases. The CDR3 loop spans 14 amino acids. Here the CDR3 reads CASGNDRGYNEQFF. The CDR3 region has the DNA TGTGCTAGTGGTAATGACAGGGGGTACAATGAGCAGTTCTTC.

The V gene is TRBV5-6, the J gene TRBJ2-5; D is perhaps TRBD2 (6 bases). The CDR3 contains 14 residues. Trimming took 2 bases from V and 4 from J, leaving 12 bases between them. Per germline, CDR1 SGHDT and CDR2 YYEEEE. This CDR3 is CASSFQAGSETQYF. Written as DNA, the CDR3 is TGTGCCAGCAGCTTCCAGGCGGGATCAGAGACCCAGTACTTC.

This chain links TRBV19 with TRBJ1-2, with 9 bases fitting TRBD1. The CDR3 is made up of 17 amino acids. V gave up 1 base and J gave up 8 bases; unmatched junction bases: 14. CDR1 and CDR2 (germline): LNHDA, SQIVND (reference sequence). The CDR3 is CASSIGGAGQGRLGYTF. The CDR3, as DNA: TGTGCCAGTAGTATAGGAGGAGCGGGACAGGGAAGGTTGGGCTACACCTTC.

The chain combines TRBV5-1 with TRBJ2-7; TRBD2 matches 8 bases. Unmatched junction bases numbered 4, after V lost 4 bases and J lost 1 base. Germline assignment: CDR1 SGHRS and CDR2 YFSETQ. CDR3 size: 14 residues. CDR3 in DNA: TGCGCCAGCAGCGACCCTAGCGGGTCCTACGAGCAGTACTTC. Translation gives CASSDPSGSYEQYF.

The rearrangement links TRBV10-1 to TRBJ1-5; 11 bases match TRBD1. With 0 bases clipped from V and 7 bases from J, the junction kept 2 bases outside the gene matches. Germline V gives CDR1 WNHNN, CDR2 SYGVQD (reference sequence). CDR3 length: 15 amino acids. CDR3: CASSESGTGGQPQHF. The CDR3 region has the DNA TGCGCCAGCAGTGAGTCCGGGACAGGGGGACAGCCCCAGCATTTT.

J is TRBJ2-3 and V is TRBV18; D is unresolved. CDR1 and CDR2 from the germline V gene are KGHSH and LQKENI. The CDR3 extends over 11 amino acids. The V end was cut by 8 bases, the J end by 4 bases, with 7 bases between. CDR3 in DNA: TGTGCCAGCCTGCAGGCAGATACGCAGTATTTT. Residues: CASLQADTQYF.

The rearrangement links TRBV6-6 to TRBJ1-1; TRBD1 matches 8 bases. There are 13 residues in the CDR3. Germline V gene data show CDR1 as MNHNY and CDR2 as SVGAGI (reference sequence). The J segment lost 4 bases and the V segment lost 7 bases, leaving 5 bases of the junction unmatched. CDR3 DNA: TGTGCCAGCAAAATGACAGGGGTCACTGAAGCTTTCTTT. It translates to CASKMTGVTEAFF.

V gene TRBV2 combines with J gene TRBJ1-1, with TRBD1 as a possible D gene (6 bases). This CDR3 is 12 amino acids long. Germline V gene data show CDR1 as SNHLY and CDR2 as FYNNEI. V was clipped by 7 bases and J by 9 bases, with 15 bases between them. The CDR3 sequence is CASINRAFKAFF. The DNA for the CDR3 is TGTGCCAGCATAAACAGGGCTTTTAAAGCTTTCTTT.

The CDR3 DNA is TGTGCCAGCTCACTAGGAGCAGATACGCAGTATTTT. Protein sequence: CASSLGADTQYF. The chain recombines TRBV18 with TRBJ2-3; D remains unclear. Trimming took 4 bases from V and 4 from J, leaving 6 bases between them. The CDR3 loop spans 12 amino acids. Germline CDR1 and CDR2: KGHSH and LQKENI.

This rearrangement joins TRBV18 to TRBJ1-1; a possible D gene is TRBD1 (6 bases). V was trimmed by 3 bases and J by 11 bases, leaving 13 bases between them. Germline V gene data show CDR1 as KGHSH and CDR2 as LQKENI. CDR3 size: 12 residues. DNA for the CDR3: TGTGCCAGCTCACCCAGGCAGGGGTGGGCTTTCTTT. It is translated as CASSPRQGWAFF.

V usage is TRBV11-2 and J usage is TRBJ2-7; TRBD2 matches at 7 bases. Trimming at V came to 2 bases and at J to 0 bases, leaving 10 bases not matched to a gene. Germline V gene lookup returns CDR1 SGHAT and CDR2 FQNNGV. The CDR3 contains 17 residues. The CDR3 bases are TGTGCCAGCAGCTTAATGTTTTCGGCTAGCGGCTCCTACGAGCAGTACTTC. Its translation is CASSLMFSASGSYEQYF.

The chain is built from TRBV7-2 and TRBJ1-5; D possibly corresponds to TRBD1 (6 bases). This CDR3 region has 16 residues. Trimming cost V 5 bases and J 5 bases, with 19 bases left between them. Germline V gene lookup returns CDR1 SGHTA and CDR2 FQGNSA. The CDR3, as DNA: TGTGCCAGCAGCCCGTGGGGGGGCGCGTATGATCAGCCCCAGCATTTT. It codes for CASSPWGGAYDQPQHF. Full variable domain (outside the CDR3, taken from reference TRBV7-2 and TRBJ1-5): GAGVSQSPSNKVTEKGKDVELRCDPISGHTALYWYRQSLGQGLEFLIYFQGNSAPDKSGLPSDRFSAERTGGSVSTLTIQRTQQEDSAVYLCASSPWGGAYDQPQHFGDGTRLSIL.